The clone carrying this TCR beta chain was seen a handful of times. What it binds is unknown. Libraries were prepared by immunoSEQ multiplex PCR; TCRdb keeps only in-frame clonotypes and omits some of them. The repertoire includes 15,000 to 20,000 clones, about 68% of them detected once, and around 6.4% sits in the top ten. J lost 1 base, V lost 2 bases, and 4 bases had no gene match. Germline values: CDR1 LGHNA, CDR2 YNFKEQ. The CDR3 sequence is 16 residues long. Tumor samples were obtained before definitive surgery or chemotherapy. The sample comes from a study of high-grade serous ovarian cancer treatment subgroups. General study points: TCR relatedness rose with neoantigen level and trended with mutation load.

The material sequenced was tumor tissue. The receptor's source is a human donor with high-grade serous ovarian cancer. V is TRBV4-2 and J is TRBJ2-5; 10 bases are shared with TRBD2. The CDR3 loop reads CASSQPAGGIQETQYF. For the CDR3, the DNA is TGTGCCAGCAGCCAACCAGCGGGAGGGATCCAAGAGACCCAGTACTTC.